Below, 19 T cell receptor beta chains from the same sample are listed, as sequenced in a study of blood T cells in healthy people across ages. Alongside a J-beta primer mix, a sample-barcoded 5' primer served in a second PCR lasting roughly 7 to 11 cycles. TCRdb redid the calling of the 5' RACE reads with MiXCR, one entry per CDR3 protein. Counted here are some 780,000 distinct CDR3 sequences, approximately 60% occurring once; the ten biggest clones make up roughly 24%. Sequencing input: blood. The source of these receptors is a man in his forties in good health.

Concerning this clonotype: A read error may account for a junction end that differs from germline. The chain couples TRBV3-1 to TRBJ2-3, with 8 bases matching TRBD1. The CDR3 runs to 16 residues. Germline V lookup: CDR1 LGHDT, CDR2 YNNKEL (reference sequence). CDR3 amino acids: CAGSQDTGDRGDTQYF. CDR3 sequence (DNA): TGTGCCGGCAGCCAAGACACGGGAGACAGGGGCGATACGCAGTATTTT.

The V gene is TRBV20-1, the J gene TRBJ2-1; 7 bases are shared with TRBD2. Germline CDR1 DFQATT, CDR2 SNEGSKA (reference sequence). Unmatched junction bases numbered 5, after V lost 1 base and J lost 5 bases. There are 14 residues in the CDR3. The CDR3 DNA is TGCAGTGCTAGAGTGGGAGGGGCCAACAATGAGCAGTTCTTC. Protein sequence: CSARVGGANNEQFF.

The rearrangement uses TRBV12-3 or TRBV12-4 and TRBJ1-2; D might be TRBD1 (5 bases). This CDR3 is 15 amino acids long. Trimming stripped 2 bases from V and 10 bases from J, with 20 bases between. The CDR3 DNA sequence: TGTGCCAGCAGTTTATTTGGGGAGGGGCAGTGGAACTACACCTTC. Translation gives CASSLFGEGQWNYTF.

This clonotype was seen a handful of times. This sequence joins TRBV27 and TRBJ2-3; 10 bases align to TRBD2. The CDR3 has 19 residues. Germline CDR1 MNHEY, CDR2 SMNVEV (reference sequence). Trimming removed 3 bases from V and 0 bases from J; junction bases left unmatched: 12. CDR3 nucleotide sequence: TGTGCCAGCAGTTTCTCCCGATTTACTAGCGGGGTCAGCACAGATACGCAGTATTTT. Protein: CASSFSRFTSGVSTDTQYF.

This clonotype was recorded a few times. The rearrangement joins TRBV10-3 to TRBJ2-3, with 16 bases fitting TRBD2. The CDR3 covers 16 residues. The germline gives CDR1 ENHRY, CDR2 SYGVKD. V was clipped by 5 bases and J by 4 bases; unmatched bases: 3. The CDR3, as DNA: TGTGCCATCAGTCTGGGGACTAGCGGGGGGGCAGATACGCAGTATTTT. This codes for CAISLGTSGGADTQYF.

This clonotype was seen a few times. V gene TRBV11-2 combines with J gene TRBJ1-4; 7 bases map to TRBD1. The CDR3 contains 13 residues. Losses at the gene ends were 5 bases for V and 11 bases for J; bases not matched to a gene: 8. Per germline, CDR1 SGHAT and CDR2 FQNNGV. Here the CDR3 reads CASSLTGVKKLFF. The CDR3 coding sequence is TGTGCCAGCAGCCTTACAGGGGTGAAGAAACTGTTTTTT.

DNA for the CDR3: TGCGCCAGCAGCCAAGATTCAACTGCGTACAACAATGAGCAGTTCTTC. It is translated as CASSQDSTAYNNEQFF. The chain has TRBV4-3 and TRBJ2-1, with D uncertain. Trimming shortened V by 0 bases and J by 5 bases, and 14 bases separated the two germline ends. The CDR3 length is 16 residues. In germline, CDR1 is LGHNA, CDR2 YSLEER.

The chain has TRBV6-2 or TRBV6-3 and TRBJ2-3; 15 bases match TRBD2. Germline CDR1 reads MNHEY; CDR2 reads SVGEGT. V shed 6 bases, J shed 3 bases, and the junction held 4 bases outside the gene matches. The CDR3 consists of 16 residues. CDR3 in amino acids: CASRGLAGGKTDTQYF. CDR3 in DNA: TGTGCCAGCAGGGGACTAGCGGGAGGCAAGACAGATACGCAGTATTTT.

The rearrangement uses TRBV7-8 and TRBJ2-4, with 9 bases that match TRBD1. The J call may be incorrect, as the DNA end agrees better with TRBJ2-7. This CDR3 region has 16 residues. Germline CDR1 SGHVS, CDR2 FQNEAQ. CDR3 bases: TGTGCCAGCAGCTTTTCGGCCGGACAGGGGATCTACGAGCAGTACTTC. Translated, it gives CASSFSAGQGIYEQYF.

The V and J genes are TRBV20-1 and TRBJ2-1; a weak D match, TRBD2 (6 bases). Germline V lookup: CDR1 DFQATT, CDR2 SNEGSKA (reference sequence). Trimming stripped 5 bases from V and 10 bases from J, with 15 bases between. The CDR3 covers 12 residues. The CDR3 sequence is CSALGKGGEQFF. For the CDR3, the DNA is TGCAGTGCTCTTGGGAAAGGAGGGGAGCAGTTCTTC.

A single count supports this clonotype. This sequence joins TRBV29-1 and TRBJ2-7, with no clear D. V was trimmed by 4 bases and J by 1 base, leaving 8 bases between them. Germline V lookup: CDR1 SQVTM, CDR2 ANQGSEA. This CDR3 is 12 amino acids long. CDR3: CSVGWQSYEQYF. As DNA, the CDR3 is TGCAGCGTTGGTTGGCAGTCCTACGAGCAGTACTTC.

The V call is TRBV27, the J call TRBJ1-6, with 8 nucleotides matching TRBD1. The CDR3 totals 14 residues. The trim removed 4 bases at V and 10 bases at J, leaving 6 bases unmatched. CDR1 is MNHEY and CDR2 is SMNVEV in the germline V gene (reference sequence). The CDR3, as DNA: TGTGCCAGCAGTTCAGACAGGGGAAGATCACCCCTCCACTTT. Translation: CASSSDRGRSPLHF.

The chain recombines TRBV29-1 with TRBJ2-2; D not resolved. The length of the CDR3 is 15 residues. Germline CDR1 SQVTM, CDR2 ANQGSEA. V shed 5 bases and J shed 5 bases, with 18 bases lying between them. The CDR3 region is CSVSTIATPTGELFF. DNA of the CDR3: TGCAGCGTTTCCACAATTGCGACACCAACCGGGGAGCTGTTTTTT.

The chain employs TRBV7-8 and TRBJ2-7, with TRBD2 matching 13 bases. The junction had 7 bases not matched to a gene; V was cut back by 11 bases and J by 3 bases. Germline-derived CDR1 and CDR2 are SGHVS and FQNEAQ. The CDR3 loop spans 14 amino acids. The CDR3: CAGGTSGGVYEQYF. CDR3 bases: TGTGCCGGCGGCACTAGCGGGGGGGTCTACGAGCAGTACTTC.

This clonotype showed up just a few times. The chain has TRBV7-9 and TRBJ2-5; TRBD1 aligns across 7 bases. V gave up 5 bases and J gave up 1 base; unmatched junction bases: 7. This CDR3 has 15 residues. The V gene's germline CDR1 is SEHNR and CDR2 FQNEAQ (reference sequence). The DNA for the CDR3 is TGTGCCAGCAGCCCCGAAGGGACAGTCCAAGAGACCCAGTACTTC. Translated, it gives CASSPEGTVQETQYF.

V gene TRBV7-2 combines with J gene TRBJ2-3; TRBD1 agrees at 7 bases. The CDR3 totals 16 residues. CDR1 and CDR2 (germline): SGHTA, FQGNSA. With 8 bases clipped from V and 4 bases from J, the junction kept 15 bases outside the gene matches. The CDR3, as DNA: TGTGCCAGCGCTGCGGGTCAGGGGGTTAACGCAGATACGCAGTATTTT. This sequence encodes CASAAGQGVNADTQYF. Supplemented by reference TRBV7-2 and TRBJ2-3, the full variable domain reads GAGVSQSPSNKVTEKGKDVELRCDPISGHTALYWYRQSLGQGLEFLIYFQGNSAPDKSGLPSDRFSAERTGGSVSTLTIQRTQQEDSAVYLCASAAGQGVNADTQYFGPGTRLTVL.

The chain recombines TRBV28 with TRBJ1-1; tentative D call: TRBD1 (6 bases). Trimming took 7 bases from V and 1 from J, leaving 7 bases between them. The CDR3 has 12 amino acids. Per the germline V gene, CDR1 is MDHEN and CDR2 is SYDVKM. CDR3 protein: CASKGGNTEAFF. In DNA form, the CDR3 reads TGTGCCAGCAAGGGGGGGAACACTGAAGCTTTCTTT.

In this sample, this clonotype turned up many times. As DNA, the CDR3 is TGTGCCAGCAGCCCCCGCCTTCACACAGATACGCAGTATTTT. This encodes CASSPRLHTDTQYF. This sequence joins TRBV7-2 and TRBJ2-3; D remains unclear. There are 14 residues in the CDR3. Germline V gene lookup returns CDR1 SGHTA and CDR2 FQGNSA. Trimming removed 5 bases from V and 2 bases from J, with 11 bases in between.

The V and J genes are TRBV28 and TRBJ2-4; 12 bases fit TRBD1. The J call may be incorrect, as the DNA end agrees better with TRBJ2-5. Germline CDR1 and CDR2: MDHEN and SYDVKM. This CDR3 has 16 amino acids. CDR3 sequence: CASSLWGQGALETQYF. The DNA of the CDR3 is TGTGCCAGCAGTTTATGGGGACAGGGGGCTCTAGAGACCCAGTACTTC.